One and the same sample provided the 20 T cell receptor beta chains below, sequenced in a study of T cell responses to AZD1222 COVID-19 vaccine (dated by TCRdb to the early 2020s). Libraries were prepared through the immunoSEQ multiplex PCR assay. The table comes from immuneACCESS by way of TCRdb, which keeps in-frame sequences with V and J called. Part of the clones is missing from these tables; in studies checked, under half for an unresolved V gene and the rest for unknown reasons. The sample records 140,000 to 150,000 clones, 85% to 95% of which are singletons. Of the sample, 7.5% to 9.5% falls within the top ten clones. Sample time point, as interpreted from the label and publication: baseline before first vaccination. Material: peripheral blood, obtained on day 0 of AZD1222 vaccination. The receptor set was obtained from an adult in good health.

CDR3 loop: CASSQDPGTEAFF. CDR3 bases: TGCGCCAGCAGCCAAGATCCGGGGACTGAAGCTTTCTTT. The chain has TRBV4-1 and TRBJ1-1, with no clear D. The V gene's germline CDR1 is MGHRA and CDR2 YSYEKL. Trimming stripped 0 bases from V and 5 bases from J, with 7 bases between. The CDR3 covers 13 residues.

This clone has just one count. This chain uses TRBV6-4 with TRBJ1-2; TRBD1 is a possible D gene (5 bases). The CDR3 has 15 residues. V dropped 0 bases and J dropped 0 bases, with 8 bases sitting between them. Germline values: CDR1 MRHNA, CDR2 SNTAGT. CDR3 protein: CASSDSGTANYGYTF. The CDR3 DNA reads TGTGCCAGCAGTGACTCTGGGACCGCTAACTATGGCTACACCTTC.

This chain joins TRBV5-1 and TRBJ2-3; no clear D gene. The CDR3 runs 15 residues. Germline V gene sequence: CDR1 SGHRS, CDR2 YFSETQ. Trimming stripped 7 bases from V and 2 bases from J, with 17 bases between. The CDR3 sequence: CASSPSASLTDTQYF. The CDR3 DNA sequence: TGCGCCAGCTCCCCCAGTGCCTCCCTCACAGATACGCAGTATTTT. The whole variable domain, filled in from reference TRBV5-1 and TRBJ2-3, reads KAGVTQTPRYLIKTRGQQVTLSCSPISGHRSVSWYQQTPGQGLQFLFEYFSETQRNKGNFPGRFSGRQFSNSRSEMNVSTLELGDSALYLCASSPSASLTDTQYFGPGTRLTVL.

V is TRBV12-3 or TRBV12-4 and J is TRBJ2-7; 10 nucleotides line up with TRBD1. The trim removed 5 bases at V and 6 bases at J, leaving 4 bases unmatched. This CDR3 contains 13 residues. The CDR3 DNA sequence: TGTGCCAGCAGTACGGGACAGGGGATCGAGCAGTACTTC. It yields the protein CASSTGQGIEQYF.

The chain combines TRBV5-1 with TRBJ2-3; 8 positions match TRBD2. The junction had 5 bases not matched to a gene; V was cut back by 0 bases and J by 2 bases. Germline V gene sequence: CDR1 SGHRS, CDR2 YFSETQ. The CDR3 totals 16 residues. The CDR3 bases are TGCGCCAGCAGCTTGGGGACTAGCCGGGACACAGATACGCAGTATTTT. Its translation is CASSLGTSRDTDTQYF.

In its sample, this clone was seen once. V and J are TRBV2 and TRBJ1-2, with a possible D match to TRBD1 (6 bases). Trimming removed 6 bases from V and 4 bases from J, with 15 bases in between. Germline V CDR1 and CDR2: SNHLY, FYNNEI. This CDR3 spans 14 amino acids. CDR3 loop: CASSTNRASYGYTF. The CDR3 DNA reads as TGTGCCAGCAGCACCAACAGGGCTTCCTATGGCTACACCTTC.

The chain carries TRBV4-2 and TRBJ2-5, with 13 nucleotides matching TRBD2. CDR1 is LGHNA, CDR2 YNFKEQ, per germline. The CDR3 has 18 residues. The junction had 9 bases not matched to a gene; V was cut back by 3 bases and J by 2 bases. CDR3: CASSHGIGTSGEQETQYF. The CDR3 coding sequence is TGTGCCAGCAGCCACGGAATCGGGACTAGCGGGGAACAAGAGACCCAGTACTTC.

A single count supports this clone. The V call is TRBV5-6, the J call TRBJ2-7; D perhaps matches TRBD2 (5 bases). CDR1 and CDR2 from the germline V gene are SGHDT and YYEEEE. Trimming took 3 bases from V and 2 from J, leaving 21 bases between them. The CDR3 runs to 17 residues. CDR3 protein: CASSSGEVTWGTYEQYF. Written as DNA, the CDR3 is TGTGCCAGCAGCTCCGGGGAAGTTACGTGGGGTACCTACGAGCAGTACTTC.

V is TRBV28 and J is TRBJ2-1; D is unclear. V was clipped by 5 bases and J by 4 bases, with 9 bases between them. The germline gives CDR1 MDHEN, CDR2 SYDVKM. The CDR3 spans 13 residues. In DNA, the CDR3 is TGTGCCAGCAGTCTTCCTCAGTACAATGAGCAGTTCTTC. Protein product: CASSLPQYNEQFF.

The rearrangement links TRBV27 to TRBJ1-1; the D gene is possibly TRBD1 (5 bases). The CDR3 has 14 amino acids. V dropped 6 bases and J dropped 3 bases, with 14 bases sitting between them. Germline CDR1 reads MNHEY; CDR2 reads SMNVEV (reference sequence). CDR3 in DNA: TGTGCCAGCAGCCAGCTCGGGACGGACACTGAAGCTTTCTTT. It codes for CASSQLGTDTEAFF.

The V and J genes are TRBV3-1 (or the pseudogene TRBV3-2) and TRBJ1-2; D is unresolved. With 0 bases removed from V and 8 bases from J, the gap between germline ends came to 13 bases. This CDR3 is built from 14 residues. Germline CDR1 is LGHDT and CDR2 is YNNKEL (reference sequence). The CDR3 coding sequence is TGTGCCAGCAGCCAAGACTTGAGGATGAGGGGCTACACCTTC. Protein: CASSQDLRMRGYTF.

The chain combines TRBV19 with TRBJ1-4, with TRBD1 as a possible D gene (6 bases). The germline V gene has CDR1 LNHDA and CDR2 SQIVND (reference sequence). This CDR3 is 14 amino acids long. Trimming left V 6 bases short and J 4 bases short, with 12 bases between. The CDR3 DNA is TGTGCCAGTAGACCTGGACAGATTAATGAAAAACTGTTTTTT. Residues: CASRPGQINEKLFF.

V usage is TRBV21-1 and J usage is TRBJ1-1; the table's D gene call, TRBD1, was not cross checked with the DNA. TRBV21-1 has pseudogene status. This CDR3 has 21 amino acids. The CDR3 DNA is TGTGCCAGCAGCAAACCCGCAGGCTCTGGCGAATGCAGGGAACTGTCCACTGAAGCTTTCTTT. Encoded protein: CASSKPAGSGECRELSTEAFF.

This rearrangement joins TRBV28 to TRBJ1-2; tentatively, D is TRBD1 (5 bases). V was cut by 3 bases and J by 7 bases, with 21 bases left in between. In germline, CDR1 is MDHEN, CDR2 SYDVKM. The CDR3 runs 16 residues. CDR3 DNA: TGTGCCAGCAGTTTTAGCCGAAGCGGGTACGGGGGTGGCTACACCTTC. Protein: CASSFSRSGYGGGYTF.

The V call is TRBV7-8, the J call TRBJ1-1; no reliable D call. In germline, CDR1 is SGHVS, CDR2 FQNEAQ. This CDR3 comprises 13 residues. Trimming left V 3 bases short and J 4 bases short, with 9 bases between. The CDR3 sequence is CASSLGVRTEAFF. The CDR3 region has the DNA TGTGCCAGCAGCTTGGGAGTGCGCACTGAAGCTTTCTTT. The complete variable domain, with remaining parts taken from reference TRBV7-8 and TRBJ1-1, reads GAGVSQSPRYKVAKRGQDVALRCDPISGHVSLFWYQQALGQGPEFLTYFQNEAQLDKSGLPSDRFFAERPEGSVSTLKIQRTQQEDSAVYLCASSLGVRTEAFFGQGTRLTVV.

The chain is built from TRBV7-2 and TRBJ1-5, with D possibly TRBD1 on 5 matching bases. Deletions cut 5 bases from V and 0 bases from J, with 11 bases between. CDR3 length equals 15 residues. Germline-derived CDR1 and CDR2 are SGHTA and FQGNSA. The CDR3 region has the DNA TGTGCCAGCAGCCCGCAGGGAAATAGCAATCAGCCCCAGCATTTT. Translation gives CASSPQGNSNQPQHF.

This chain connects TRBV7-2 to TRBJ1-1, with TRBD1 as a possible D gene (5 bases). Trimming cost V 1 base and J 7 bases, with 10 bases left between them. The CDR3 covers 13 residues. Germline-derived CDR1 and CDR2 are SGHTA and FQGNSA. CDR3 in DNA: TGTGCCAGCAGCTTAGTGGGGGGGATTGAAGCTTTCTTT. Translation gives CASSLVGGIEAFF.

The chain recombines TRBV7-6 with TRBJ2-1; the D gene is possibly TRBD2 (6 bases). Germline-derived CDR1 and CDR2 are SGHVS and FNYEAQ. There are 14 residues in the CDR3. Deletions cut 5 bases from V and 7 bases from J, with 15 bases between. The DNA for the CDR3 is TGTGCCAGCAGCCTATTAGCGGATAGTAATGAGCAGTTCTTC. Protein product: CASSLLADSNEQFF.

The chain joins TRBV28 to TRBJ1-1, with D possibly TRBD1 on 6 matching bases. The CDR3 spans 15 residues. The ends were cut back, 3 bases at V and 4 bases at J, with 15 bases in the middle. In germline, CDR1 is MDHEN, CDR2 SYDVKM. The CDR3 DNA is TGTGCCAGCAGTTTCCCCCGGACAGTCTTCACTGAAGCTTTCTTT. This encodes CASSFPRTVFTEAFF.

The J gene is TRBJ2-5, the V gene TRBV6-2 or TRBV6-3; 8 bases map to TRBD2. V dropped 4 bases and J dropped 6; count of bases not matched to a gene: 16. From germline, CDR1 is MNHEY and CDR2 SVGEGT. The CDR3 is made up of 17 amino acids. The CDR3 loop is CASSSLRGGLVRKTQYF. CDR3 sequence (DNA): TGTGCCAGCAGTTCTCTGCGCGGGGGGCTGGTCCGAAAGACCCAGTACTTC.